These T cell receptor beta chains were read from a single sample in a study of memory CD4+ T cells and cytomegalovirus serostatus. Profiled with immunoSEQ multiplex PCR; TCRdb holds only in-frame clones, not every one. The table has about 39,000 clones, over 60% seen once. Sequencing was carried out using memory CD4+ T cells from blood. The receptors come from an adult in good health and CMV-seronegative. Both conserved end residues are part of each CDR3. D genes are given only for firm matches. Part of the rows lack a size; the others show once, few, many or a class for expanded clones.

DNA	CDR3	J	D	V	size
TGTGCCAGTAAGGGGGCCGAGAGCGGAGGCTACACCTTC	CASKGAESGGYTF	TRBJ1-2	TRBD1	TRBV19	NA
TGTGCCAGCTCACCAACGGGACAGATGAACACTGAAGCTTTCTTT	CASSPTGQMNTEAFF	TRBJ1-1	TRBD1	TRBV18	once
TGCAGCGGCGGACAGGGGACTGGCGAGCAGTACTTC	CSGGQGTGEQYF	TRBJ2-7	TRBD1	TRBV29-1	NA
TGTGCCAGCAGCTTAGATAGCCAAGAGACCCAGTACTTC	CASSLDSQETQYF	TRBJ2-5	NA	TRBV11-3	NA
TGTGCCAGCAGCAGGGAAGGCCATGAAAAACTGTTTTTT	CASSREGHEKLFF	TRBJ1-4	NA	TRBV5-4	NA
TGTGCCAGCAGCGTAGAAGCGGGCGGCTACACCTTC	CASSVEAGGYTF	TRBJ1-2	NA	TRBV9	NA
TGTGCCAGCAGCCGTACAGGGGAGGCCAAAAACATTCAGTACTTC	CASSRTGEAKNIQYF	TRBJ2-4	TRBD1	TRBV6-5	NA
TGTGCCTGGAGTGTGACCAGGAGCTCCTACGAGCAGTACTTC	CAWSVTRSSYEQYF	TRBJ2-7	NA	TRBV30	NA
TGTGCCTGGAGTGTAACAAACTATGGCTACACCTTC	CAWSVTNYGYTF	TRBJ1-2	NA	TRBV30	NA
TGTGCCAGCCTAGGCAGGAATTCACCCCTCCACTTT	CASLGRNSPLHF	TRBJ1-6	NA	TRBV27	few
TGCGCCAGCAGCCAAGACGGGACGGTCTCCTACGAGCAGTACTTC	CASSQDGTVSYEQYF	TRBJ2-7	NA	TRBV4-1	NA
TGTGCCAGCAGCCCGGGACAGGGGGGGCCCTATGGCTACACCTTC	CASSPGQGGPYGYTF	TRBJ1-2	TRBD1	TRBV6-1	NA
TGTGCCTGGAGTTTGGGGGGGACTAATCAGCCCCAGCATTTT	CAWSLGGTNQPQHF	TRBJ1-5	NA	TRBV30	NA
TGTGCCAGCAGCGTAGGGACCGTTGTGCGCTATGGCTACACCTTC	CASSVGTVVRYGYTF	TRBJ1-2	NA	TRBV9	NA
TGTGCCAGCAGTGAGCGGGGACCTGGAAACACCATATATTTT	CASSERGPGNTIYF	TRBJ1-3	NA	TRBV6-1	NA
TGTGCCAGCAGCTGGGGCCTCCAGGGGGGCTACACCTTC	CASSWGLQGGYTF	TRBJ1-2	NA	TRBV7-2	once
TGTGCCACCAGCGGGACAGGCCACACAGATACGCAGTATTTT	CATSGTGHTDTQYF	TRBJ2-3	TRBD1	TRBV15	few
TGTGCCAGCTCACTAGGGGGAAAAGAACGGCCCCACTTT	CASSLGGKERPHF	TRBJ1-6	NA	TRBV18	NA
TGTGCCAGCAGCCCGCTGTTGGGGGCTGGAAACACCATATATTTT	CASSPLLGAGNTIYF	TRBJ1-3	NA	TRBV4-2	NA
TGTGCCAGCAGTGAACAGCCGGGACAGCACTATGGCTACACCTTC	CASSEQPGQHYGYTF	TRBJ1-2	TRBD1	TRBV2	once
TGTGCCAGCAGCCAAGTTGGGGGACAGGGATCGTTCGATCAGCCCCAGCATTTT	CASSQVGGQGSFDQPQHF	TRBJ1-5	TRBD1	TRBV4-2	NA
TGTGCCAGTAGTCGACAGTGGGGGGGAGAGGAGCTGTTTTTT	CASSRQWGGEELFF	TRBJ2-2	TRBD2	TRBV19	NA
TGTGCCACCGCCCCCAGACAGGGCAATCAGCCCCAGCATTTT	CATAPRQGNQPQHF	TRBJ1-5	NA	TRBV19	NA
TGCAGTGCCTCGTGGAGGGGGTCACAGTACTTC	CSASWRGSQYF	TRBJ2-5	NA	TRBV20-1	NA
TGTGCCAGCATGTCCGACAAAAATTCACCCCTCCACTTT	CASMSDKNSPLHF	TRBJ1-6	NA	TRBV6-4	NA
TGCGCCAGCAGCTTGGGGCAGCCTGGAAACACCATATATTTT	CASSLGQPGNTIYF	TRBJ1-3	NA	TRBV5-1	few
TGTGCCAGCAGCTTAGACTACAGGGGGCAACAGGCTTTCTTT	CASSLDYRGQQAFF	TRBJ1-1	TRBD1	TRBV7-2	NA
TGTGCCAGCAGCGAAAATGACAGGTCCTTTTCACCCCTCCACTTT	CASSENDRSFSPLHF	TRBJ1-6	NA	TRBV5-4	NA
TGTGCCTGGGCCCGGAGGGTGAACACTGAAGCTTTCTTT	CAWARRVNTEAFF	TRBJ1-1	NA	TRBV30	few
TGTGCCAGTAGTATCGCAAGGGCGGGTGGGAATTCACCCCTCCACTTT	CASSIARAGGNSPLHF	TRBJ1-6	NA	TRBV19	few
TGTGCCAGCAGCTTGGTAGGGACCGATGGCTACACCTTC	CASSLVGTDGYTF	TRBJ1-2	NA	TRBV5-4	NA
TGTGCCAGCAGCGCGACAGGGGCAGAGACCCAGTACTTC	CASSATGAETQYF	TRBJ2-5	TRBD1	TRBV7-2	NA
TGTGCCAGCAGCCCATGGGCCGAACCTCTAGGCTATGGCTACACCTTC	CASSPWAEPLGYGYTF	TRBJ1-2	NA	TRBV5-6	few
TGTGCCAGCAGCCCGGCAGGGGGCCCCTACGAGCAGTACTTC	CASSPAGGPYEQYF	TRBJ2-7	TRBD1	TRBV6-5	NA
TGTGCCAGCAGTTTAAGTTCGGGACAGGGAAAGGCCCAGCCCCAGCATTTT	CASSLSSGQGKAQPQHF	TRBJ1-5	TRBD1	TRBV27	NA
TGTGCCAGCAGCTTAGTCCAGAATGAAGCTTTCTTT	CASSLVQNEAFF	TRBJ1-1	NA	TRBV7-9	NA
TGTGCCAGCAGTTTCAGACTAGTAGGGGAACGGCAGTACTTC	CASSFRLVGERQYF	TRBJ2-7	NA	TRBV6-5	NA
TGTGCCAGCAGAGGGACAGGGGGCATCTACGAGCAGTACTTC	CASRGTGGIYEQYF	TRBJ2-7	TRBD1	TRBV6-5	NA
TGTGCCAGCAGTGAACGCAGGGGCACTGAAGCTTTCTTT	CASSERRGTEAFF	TRBJ1-1	NA	TRBV6-1	NA
TGCAGCGTTGACGAGTGGGGCACCGGGGAGCTGTTTTTT	CSVDEWGTGELFF	TRBJ2-2	NA	TRBV29-1	NA
TGTGCCTGGAGTACGGGCTCTGGGGCCAACGTCCTGACTTTC	CAWSTGSGANVLTF	TRBJ2-6	NA	TRBV30	NA
TGTGCCAGCAGCAAAATCGAGAGACAGCCCTCCTACGAGCAGTACTTC	CASSKIERQPSYEQYF	TRBJ2-7	NA	TRBV21-1	once
TGTGCCACCAGCAGAGCAGGGGCCGATCAGCCCCAGCATTTT	CATSRAGADQPQHF	TRBJ1-5	NA	TRBV15	NA
TGTGCCTGGAGCCTCGGGACAGCTAATGAAAAACTGTTTTTT	CAWSLGTANEKLFF	TRBJ1-4	TRBD1	TRBV30	once
TGCGCCAGCAGCTTGGTCATCGACATCCAAGAGACCCAGTACTTC	CASSLVIDIQETQYF	TRBJ2-5	NA	TRBV5-1	few
TGTGCCTGCCTCATTAGGGGGGGCGTCGAAAAACTGTTTTTT	CACLIRGGVEKLFF	TRBJ1-4	NA	TRBV30	once
TGTGCCAGCAGCCCCTTAAGGGCCAGGGGGCGAGATTCACCCCTCCACTTT	CASSPLRARGRDSPLHF	TRBJ1-6	TRBD1	TRBV7-2	NA
TGTGCCAGCACCCCGGGACACTCCTCTGGAAACACCATATATTTT	CASTPGHSSGNTIYF	TRBJ1-3	NA	TRBV6-1	NA
TGTGCCTGGAGTGTAGGCGGGGGGGCAGATACGCAGTATTTT	CAWSVGGGADTQYF	TRBJ2-3	TRBD2	TRBV30	NA
TGTGCCAGCTCACGGTCAGATACGCAGTATTTT	CASSRSDTQYF	TRBJ2-3	NA	TRBV18	once
TGTGCCAGCAGCTTCCAGGAATACGAGACCCAGTACTTC	CASSFQEYETQYF	TRBJ2-5	NA	TRBV11-2	NA
TGTGCTAGTGGTTTCGGGGGGGGAGAGACCCAGTACTTC	CASGFGGGETQYF	TRBJ2-5	TRBD2	TRBV12-5	NA
TGCGCCAGCAGCTTGGGAGGGACAGGGGGCAACGAGCAGTACTTC	CASSLGGTGGNEQYF	TRBJ2-7	TRBD1	TRBV5-1	NA